This TCR beta chain appears in the sequencing data of a study of shared clonotypes between healthy human individuals. Assay used: immunoSEQ multiplex PCR; TCRdb lists only in-frame clones, some missing. The sample holds about 180,000 clones; roughly 93% are singletons and the top ten take around 0.067%. This clonotype originated in a woman aged 25-40 years in good health. Material for sequencing was naive CD4+ T cells sorted from blood. Subset defined: CD45RA+ positively selected.

The CDR3 DNA is TGCGCCAGCAGCTTGGGGCAGGGGGTTGGCTACACCTTC. Encoded protein: CASSLGQGVGYTF. This chain links TRBV5-1 with TRBJ1-2; TRBD1 matches at 7 bases. The CDR3 runs to 13 residues. Germline V gene data show CDR1 as SGHRS and CDR2 as YFSETQ. The trim removed 0 bases at V and 7 bases at J, leaving 3 bases unmatched.